This T cell receptor beta chain was identified in a study of blood T cell repertoires in COVID-19. Study as a whole: From the United States, Italy and Spain came samples of acute and convalescent COVID-19. Nucleic acid was either cDNA or gDNA, and it came from T cells, B-cell-depleted T cells, or PBMCs.

Some clones are missing from TCRdb's copy, which holds only in-frame ones; the method was immunoSEQ multiplex PCR. The table shows roughly 200,000 clones, with around 89% occurring only once. The source of this sequence is a man aged 50 to 60 with acute or convalescent COVID-19. Sequencing was performed on peripheral blood.

The CDR3 is CASSKDTGTVYEQYF. In DNA, the CDR3 is TGTGCCAGTAGTAAAGACACAGGGACCGTATACGAGCAGTACTTC. The V call is TRBV19, the J call TRBJ2-7, with D perhaps TRBD1 (6 bases). V lost 4 bases and J lost 4, with 17 bases in between. Germline CDR1 and CDR2: LNHDA and SQIVND (reference sequence). This CDR3 is built from 15 residues.